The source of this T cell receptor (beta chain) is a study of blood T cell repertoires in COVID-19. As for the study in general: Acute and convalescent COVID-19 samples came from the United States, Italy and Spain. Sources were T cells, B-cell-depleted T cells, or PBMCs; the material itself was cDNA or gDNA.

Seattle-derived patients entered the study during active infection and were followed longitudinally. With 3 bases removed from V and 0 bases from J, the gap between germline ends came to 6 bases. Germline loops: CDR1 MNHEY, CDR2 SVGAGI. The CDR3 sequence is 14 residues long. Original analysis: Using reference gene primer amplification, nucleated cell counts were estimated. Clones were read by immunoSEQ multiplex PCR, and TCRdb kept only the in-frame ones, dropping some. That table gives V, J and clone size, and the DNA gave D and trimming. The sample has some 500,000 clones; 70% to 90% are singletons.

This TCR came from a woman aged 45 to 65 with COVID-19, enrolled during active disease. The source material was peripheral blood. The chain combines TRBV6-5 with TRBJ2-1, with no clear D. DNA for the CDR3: TGTGCCAGCAGTTATACTCGCTCCTACAATGAGCAGTTCTTC. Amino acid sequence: CASSYTRSYNEQFF.